The TCR beta chain under discussion was sequenced for a study of T cells in localized non-small cell lung cancer. Whole-study findings and limits: Higher adjacent-lung clonality was associated with shorter survival.

Looked up from germline, CDR1 is SGHNT and CDR2 is YENEEA. Trimming removed 5 bases from V and 2 bases from J; junction bases left unmatched: 9. CDR3 length: 16 residues. Some clones are missing from TCRdb's copy, which holds only in-frame ones; the method was immunoSEQ multiplex PCR. Here the sample spans approximately 2,800 clones, approximately 20% being singletons. This clone appeared a few times. The target antigen is unknown. The V and J genes are TRBV11-3 and TRBJ2-3, with 8 bases matching TRBD1. The specimen comprised lung tumor tissue, sampled before any cancer treatment. The clonotype comes from a male donor at least 60 years old with stage II squamous cell lung carcinoma. CDR3 residues: CASSGPGQAHTDTQYF. Written as DNA, the CDR3 is TGTGCCAGCAGCGGCCCGGGACAGGCTCACACAGATACGCAGTATTTT.